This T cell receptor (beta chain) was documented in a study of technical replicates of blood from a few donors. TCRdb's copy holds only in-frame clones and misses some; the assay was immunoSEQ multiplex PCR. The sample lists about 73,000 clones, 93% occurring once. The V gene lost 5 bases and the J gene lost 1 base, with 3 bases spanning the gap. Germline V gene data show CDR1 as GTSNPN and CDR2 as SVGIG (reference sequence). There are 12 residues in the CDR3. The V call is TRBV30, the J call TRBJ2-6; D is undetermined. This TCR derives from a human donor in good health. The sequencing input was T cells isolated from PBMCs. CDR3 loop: CAWSSGANVLTF. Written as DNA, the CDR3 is TGTGCCTGGTCGTCTGGGGCCAACGTCCTGACTTTC.